A single sample gave rise to the 21 T cell receptor beta chains below, sequenced in a study of T cell responses to AZD1222 COVID-19 vaccine. Using immunoSEQ multiplex PCR, the repertoire was profiled, and TCRdb retains in-frame clones only, with some absent. The sample consists of 120,000 or so clones, approximately 92% of them appearing once. The sequences come from peripheral blood, collected on day 0 of AZD1222 vaccination. The receptor set was obtained from an adult in good health.

The V and J genes are TRBV30 and TRBJ1-6; 9 bases agree with TRBD1. Germline trimming cut 3 bases from V and 5 bases from J; bases unmatched to any gene: 5. The CDR3 extends over 15 amino acids. The germline V gene encodes CDR1 GTSNPN and CDR2 SVGIG (reference sequence). CDR3 DNA: TGTGCCTGGAGGCCCCGGGACAGGGATAATTCACCCCTCCACTTT. This codes for CAWRPRDRDNSPLHF. The full variable domain, its missing parts supplied by reference TRBV30 and TRBJ1-6, is SQTIHQWPATLVQPVGSPLSLECTVEGTSNPNLYWYRQAAGRGLQLLFYSVGIGQISSEVPQNLSASRPQDRQFILSSKKLLLSDSGFYLCAWRPRDRDNSPLHFGNGTRLTVT.

J is TRBJ1-2 and V is TRBV19; a weak D match, TRBD1 (6 bases). The CDR3 totals 14 residues. From germline, CDR1 is LNHDA and CDR2 SQIVND (reference sequence). Trimming took off 3 bases at V and 5 bases at J, with 13 bases between the two ends. CDR3 in DNA: TGTGCCAGTAGTATGGGGGCGGGGACTTATGGCTACACCTTC. Amino acid sequence: CASSMGAGTYGYTF.

The rearrangement links TRBV28 to TRBJ1-6, with 7 bases identical to TRBD1. Germline V lookup: CDR1 MDHEN, CDR2 SYDVKM. V lost 8 bases to trimming and J lost 5 bases; unmatched junction nucleotides: 9. This CDR3 is built from 15 residues. CDR3 protein: CASLSPGQNNSPLHF. CDR3 nucleotides: TGTGCCAGCCTATCACCGGGACAGAATAATTCACCCCTCCACTTT.

This chain connects TRBV5-1 to TRBJ2-6; D ambiguous. The length of the CDR3 is 18 residues. Trimming took 0 bases from V and 0 from J, leaving 13 bases between them. CDR1 is SGHRS, CDR2 YFSETQ, per germline. CDR3 amino acids: CASSLVVPGSSGANVLTF. The CDR3 DNA reads as TGCGCCAGCAGCTTGGTGGTACCCGGGTCCTCTGGGGCCAACGTCCTGACTTTC. The variable domain in full, completed from reference TRBV5-1 and TRBJ2-6, reads KAGVTQTPRYLIKTRGQQVTLSCSPISGHRSVSWYQQTPGQGLQFLFEYFSETQRNKGNFPGRFSGRQFSNSRSEMNVSTLELGDSALYLCASSLVVPGSSGANVLTFGAGSRLTVL.

The chain is built from TRBV5-1 and TRBJ2-1, with D tentatively TRBD2 (6 bases). The CDR3 runs to 15 residues. V gave up 1 base and J gave up 5 bases, with 13 bases separating them. Germline-derived CDR1 and CDR2 are SGHRS and YFSETQ. The CDR3 sequence: CASSLMGLMDNEQFF. DNA for the CDR3: TGCGCCAGCAGCTTGATGGGACTCATGGACAATGAGCAGTTCTTC.

The chain recombines TRBV7-9 with TRBJ2-7; D remains unclear. The germline gives CDR1 SEHNR, CDR2 FQNEAQ (reference sequence). Trimming removed 2 bases at V and 3 bases at J, with 8 bases between. The CDR3 has 13 residues. The CDR3 spells CASSLSTDYEQYF. The CDR3 nucleotides read TGTGCCAGCAGCTTATCGACTGACTACGAGCAGTACTTC.

The chain combines TRBV6-5 with TRBJ1-3, with D perhaps TRBD1 (6 bases). The germline gives CDR1 MNHEY, CDR2 SVGAGI. V shed 1 base and J shed 0 bases, with 7 bases lying between them. The CDR3 runs 15 residues. The CDR3 region is CASSYFRGSGNTIYF. The CDR3 DNA follows: TGTGCCAGCAGTTACTTCAGGGGCTCTGGAAACACCATATATTTT.

This clone was detected once. The J gene is TRBJ2-1, the V gene TRBV24-1; D remains unclear. The CDR3 has 14 amino acids. The V end lost 1 base, the J end lost 6 bases, and 9 bases lay between the germline ends. Germline V CDR1 and CDR2: KGHDR, SFDVKD. The CDR3: CATSDFAVGNEQFF. The DNA of the CDR3 is TGTGCCACCAGTGATTTTGCGGTTGGCAATGAGCAGTTCTTC.

The chain uses TRBV2 and TRBJ2-7, with D perhaps matching TRBD2 (6 bases). This CDR3 has 12 residues. Germline CDR1 SNHLY, CDR2 FYNNEI. Trimming removed 5 bases from V and 6 bases from J, with 11 bases in between. This CDR3 reads CASSTVRGEQYF. In DNA, the CDR3 is TGTGCCAGCAGTACTGTGCGGGGCGAGCAGTACTTC.

The chain uses TRBV2 and TRBJ1-1; possible D gene TRBD1, 6 bases. Trimming cost V 6 bases and J 7 bases, with 12 bases left between them. Germline assignment: CDR1 SNHLY and CDR2 FYNNEI. The CDR3 sequence is 12 residues long. The CDR3 spells CASRERGGEAFF. As DNA, the CDR3 is TGTGCCAGCAGAGAAAGGGGGGGTGAAGCTTTCTTT. The variable domain in full, completed from reference TRBV2 and TRBJ1-1, reads EPEVTQTPSHQVTQMGQEVILRCVPISNHLYFYWYRQILGQKVEFLVSFYNNEISEKSEIFDDQFSVERPDGSNFTLKIRSTKLEDSAMYFCASRERGGEAFFGQGTRLTVV.

The count of this clone is one. The chain carries TRBV28 and TRBJ1-2; 8 bases map to TRBD1. V was pared by 4 bases and J by 8 bases, with 6 bases of the junction left unmatched. The V gene's germline CDR1 is MDHEN and CDR2 SYDVKM. The CDR3 consists of 13 residues. CDR3 nucleotide sequence: TGTGCCAGCAGTTCGGGACAGGTAAACGGCTACACCTTC. This translates into CASSSGQVNGYTF.

The V and J genes are TRBV9 and TRBJ1-5, with a tentative D call TRBD1 (6 bases). The germline gives CDR1 SGDLS, CDR2 YYNGEE. The CDR3 loop spans 14 amino acids. Trimming took 4 bases from V and 4 from J, leaving 12 bases between them. The CDR3 protein is CASSSWTENQPQHF. In nucleotides, the CDR3 is TGTGCCAGCAGCTCTTGGACAGAGAATCAGCCCCAGCATTTT.

This clone was observed a handful of times. The chain combines TRBV4-1 with TRBJ1-5; no clear D gene. V was shortened by 4 bases and J by 4 bases, with 14 bases between the two germline ends. Germline lookup yields CDR1 MGHRA and CDR2 YSYEKL. This CDR3 spans 15 amino acids. CDR3 nucleotides: TGCGCCAGCAGCCGTTCCCAAGTACAAAATCAGCCCCAGCATTTT. Amino acid sequence: CASSRSQVQNQPQHF.

The genes are TRBV5-5 and TRBJ2-4; 7 nucleotides match TRBD1. CDR3 length: 16 amino acids. V trimming: 4 bases; J trimming: 1 base; junction bases outside the gene matches: 8. Germline values: CDR1 SGHKS, CDR2 YYEKEE (reference sequence). DNA of the CDR3: TGTGCCAGCAGCCGAGGGGACAGCGCCGCCAAAAACATTCAGTACTTC. This gives the protein CASSRGDSAAKNIQYF.

V gene TRBV7-9 combines with J gene TRBJ2-7; D call uncertain. The CDR3 is 16 residues long. Trimming pared 5 bases from V and 2 bases from J, leaving 19 bases between. Germline CDR1 SEHNR, CDR2 FQNEAQ (reference sequence). CDR3 in amino acids: CASSQEVPGVTYEQYF. CDR3 bases: TGTGCCAGCAGCCAAGAGGTCCCTGGAGTAACCTACGAGCAGTACTTC.

The chain combines TRBV29-1 with TRBJ1-3, with D unresolved. CDR1 SQVTM and CDR2 ANQGSEA come from the germline V gene. Trimming cost V 8 bases and J 0 bases, with 11 bases left between them. CDR3 length: 13 amino acids. This chain's CDR3 is CSIAGLSGNTIYF. In DNA, the CDR3 is TGCAGCATAGCGGGCCTCTCTGGAAACACCATATATTTT.

The chain has TRBV15 and TRBJ1-4; perhaps TRBD1 as D (5 bases). V was trimmed by 5 bases and J by 2 bases, leaving 15 bases between them. The CDR3 is made up of 16 amino acids. Germline loops: CDR1 LNHNV, CDR2 YYDKDF (reference sequence). CDR3 coding DNA: TGTGCCACCAGCGGGGCCTTTGGGGTGACTAATGAAAAACTGTTTTTT. This sequence encodes CATSGAFGVTNEKLFF. The full variable domain, in which reference TRBV15 and TRBJ1-4 provide the parts outside the CDR3, is DAMVIQNPRYQVTQFGKPVTLSCSQTLNHNVMYWYQQKSSQAPKLLFHYYDKDFNNEADTPDNFQSRRPNTSFCFLDIRSPGLGDTAMYLCATSGAFGVTNEKLFFGSGTQLSVL.

The gene calls are TRBV27 and TRBJ2-7, with D possibly TRBD2 on 6 matching bases. Per the germline V gene, CDR1 is MNHEY and CDR2 is SMNVEV (reference sequence). The CDR3 is 16 amino acids. V was cut by 5 bases and J by 7 bases, with 24 bases left in between. CDR3 amino acids: CASSPSSAFRAWEQYF. The CDR3 bases are TGTGCCAGCAGTCCATCTAGCGCCTTTAGGGCGTGGGAGCAGTACTTC.

The chain couples TRBV7-2 to TRBJ2-7; D is unresolved. The CDR3 has 14 amino acids. CDR1 is SGHTA, CDR2 FQGNSA, per germline. The V gene lost 1 base and the J gene lost 1 base, with 8 bases spanning the gap. CDR3 sequence reads: CASSLVVDSYEQYF. The CDR3 nucleotides are TGTGCCAGCAGCTTAGTAGTAGATTCCTACGAGCAGTACTTC.

This clone has just a few counts. This chain connects TRBV28 to TRBJ1-6, with 9 bases fitting TRBD1. With 3 bases clipped from V and 10 bases from J, the junction kept 4 bases outside the gene matches. CDR1 MDHEN and CDR2 SYDVKM come from the germline V gene. There are 14 residues in the CDR3. The CDR3 sequence: CASSFHRGLSPLHF. In DNA form, the CDR3 reads TGTGCCAGCAGTTTCCACAGGGGGCTGTCACCCCTCCACTTT.

This clone was picked up one time. This sequence joins TRBV2 and TRBJ2-1; no clear D. Trimming stripped 6 bases from V and 5 bases from J, with 17 bases between. The CDR3 length is 15 residues. Germline V gives CDR1 SNHLY, CDR2 FYNNEI. CDR3 region: CASRRTAIIDNEQFF. The CDR3 bases are TGTGCCAGCAGGCGGACCGCAATAATCGACAATGAGCAGTTCTTC.